This is a list of T cell receptor beta chains from one sample in a study of shared clonotypes between healthy human individuals. Data came from immunoSEQ multiplex PCR; TCRdb stores just in-frame clones and leaves some out. This table has approximately 1.4 million clones, 95% to 99% appearing once. Sample: naive CD4+ T cells sorted from blood. These receptors were taken from a man aged 25 to 40 in good health. Both conserved end residues are part of each CDR3. D genes are given only for firm matches. Size values are once, few and many counts, or a class for expanded clones, and some rows have none.

clone_size,d_call,v_call,j_call,cdr3_nt,cdr3_aa
.,.,TRBV7-2,TRBJ2-2,TGTGCCAGCAGCTTCTTCGGGTCCAACACCGGGGAGCTGTTTTTT,CASSFFGSNTGELFF
.,TRBD2,TRBV13,TRBJ2-7,TGTGCCAGCAGTCTACTAGCGGGAGGGCAGAAGTACGAGCAGTACTTC,CASSLLAGGQKYEQYF
.,.,TRBV21-1,TRBJ2-7,TGTGCCAGCAGCAAAGCCCCAAGGACAGGGGCAAACTACGAGCAGTACTTC,CASSKAPRTGANYEQYF
.,.,TRBV5-1,TRBJ1-4,TGCGCCAGCATAGGATACCGGAAAAGGACTGCGGGGGATGAAAAACTGTTTTTT,CASIGYRKRTAGDEKLFF
.,.,TRBV5-1,TRBJ2-2,TGCGCCAGCAGCTTGACGGCATCGAACACCGGGGAGCTGTTTTTT,CASSLTASNTGELFF
.,TRBD1,TRBV6-1,TRBJ2-7,TGTGCCAGCACCGGGACAGGGGTGTTCGAGCAGTACTTC,CASTGTGVFEQYF
.,TRBD2,TRBV5-1,TRBJ2-3,TGCGCCAGCAGCTTGGCCGGCACTAGCGGGAGGGTCGGCACAGATACGCAGTATTTT,CASSLAGTSGRVGTDTQYF
.,.,TRBV25-1,TRBJ2-7,TGTGCCAGCAGTGAACGGGTAGGGGTATCCTACGAGCAGTACTTC,CASSERVGVSYEQYF
.,.,TRBV5-5,TRBJ2-7,TGTGCCAGCAGCCTGGCTTCGGGCGAGCAGTACTTC,CASSLASGEQYF
.,.,TRBV2,TRBJ1-2,TGTGCCCATAGTCCGGGACTCATGGGCTACACCTTC,CAHSPGLMGYTF
.,.,TRBV19,TRBJ2-2,TGTGCCAGTAGTACCCTGACCCTTTACTCGCGCACCGGGGAGCTGTTTTTT,CASSTLTLYSRTGELFF
.,.,TRBV30,TRBJ1-5,TGTGCCTGGAGAAGAGGGACGATTTTAGGGGAGGGGAGGAGGCAGCCCCAGCATTTT,CAWRRGTILGEGRRQPQHF
once,.,TRBV28,TRBJ2-5,TGTGCCAGCAGTCCTCCCAGTGAGACCCAGTACTTC,CASSPPSETQYF
.,TRBD1,TRBV27,TRBJ1-5,TGTGCCAGCAGTTTAGGAACAGGGGGTACTCAGCCCCAGCATTTT,CASSLGTGGTQPQHF
.,TRBD1,TRBV18,TRBJ2-1,TGTGCCAGCTCACCGGACAGGACCTACAATGAGCAGTTCTTC,CASSPDRTYNEQFF